This T cell receptor (beta chain) emerged from a study of blood T cell repertoires in COVID-19. Turning to the study itself: T cells, B-cell-depleted T cells, or PBMCs provided the cDNA or gDNA that served as material.

From germline, CDR1 is LNHDA and CDR2 SQIVND (reference sequence). V trimming: 4 bases; J trimming: 1 base; junction bases outside the gene matches: 2. The CDR3 runs 14 residues. Per the original data handling: Reference gene primer amplification gave estimated nucleated cell counts. TCRdb's copy holds only in-frame clones and misses some; the assay was immunoSEQ multiplex PCR. The D gene and trimming were derived from the DNA, and the V and J assignments and clone size from that table. The profile shows about 140,000 clones, 82% of them singletons. The source of this sequence is a woman of 80 years or more with acute or convalescent COVID-19. Sequences were obtained from peripheral blood. The chain employs TRBV19 and TRBJ2-7; TRBD2 matches at 9 bases. CDR3 in amino acids: CASSTGLASYEQYF. The CDR3 bases are TGTGCCAGTAGTACGGGACTAGCATCCTACGAGCAGTACTTC.